These 19 T cell receptor beta chains share one sample of origin, sequenced in a study of T cell changes during pregnancy in multiple sclerosis. This table comes from immunoSEQ multiplex PCR, and its TCRdb copy is limited to in-frame clones, with some not included. Altogether around 45,000 clones are present, 75% to 90% being singletons, with the ten largest covering 8% to 9.5%. The sequencing here drew on CD8+ T cells from peripheral blood mononuclear cells, taken in the second trimester of pregnancy. These receptors originate from a female donor with multiple sclerosis, enrolled in a pregnancy study.

This chain links TRBV5-1 with TRBJ1-1; D possibly corresponds to TRBD1 (6 bases). The CDR3 is 13 residues long. Trimming removed 4 bases from V and 9 bases from J, with 16 bases in between. CDR1 and CDR2 from the germline V gene are SGHRS and YFSETQ. The CDR3 DNA follows: TGCGCCAGCAGCCCACCGGACAGCGAGCAAGCTTTCTTT. Protein sequence: CASSPPDSEQAFF.

The rearrangement joins TRBV6-4 to TRBJ2-3, with 14 bases aligning to TRBD2. The CDR3 has 16 amino acids. V gave up 3 bases and J gave up 7 bases; unmatched junction bases: 6. Germline CDR1 MRHNA, CDR2 SNTAGT. The CDR3 nucleotides read TGTGCCAGCAGTGAGCACGGGACTAGCGGGGGATATACGCAGTATTTT. This gives the protein CASSEHGTSGGYTQYF.

The chain joins TRBV19 to TRBJ2-3; TRBD2 aligns across 7 bases. V lost 6 bases, J lost 3 bases, and 15 bases stayed unmatched. CDR1 is LNHDA and CDR2 is SQIVND in the germline V gene (reference sequence). This CDR3 region has 17 residues. CDR3 region: CASSTLGEGGDTDTQYF. The CDR3 DNA follows: TGTGCCAGTAGCACCCTGGGGGAGGGAGGGGATACAGATACGCAGTATTTT.

V gene TRBV19 combines with J gene TRBJ2-7; 7 bases map to TRBD1. The ends lost 3 bases at V and 0 bases at J; junction bases unmatched: 2. The CDR3 has 14 amino acids. CDR1 and CDR2 from the germline V gene are LNHDA and SQIVND (reference sequence). The CDR3 spells CASSMTGHSYEQYF. In nucleotides, the CDR3 is TGTGCCAGTAGTATGACAGGGCACTCCTACGAGCAGTACTTC.

This chain joins TRBV19 and TRBJ2-7, with TRBD2 identical over 9 bases. The V gene's germline CDR1 is LNHDA and CDR2 SQIVND (reference sequence). The CDR3 totals 15 residues. V shed 0 bases and J 6 bases; nucleotides not matched to a gene: 6. CDR3 nucleotides: TGTGCCAGTAGTATAGATGGTAGCGGGGGCTTCGAGCAGTACTTC. Translating it yields CASSIDGSGGFEQYF.

CDR3 region: CASSDGTSGRVEQFF. In nucleotides, the CDR3 is TGTGCCAGCAGTGACGGGACTAGCGGGAGGGTAGAGCAGTTCTTC. The gene calls are TRBV27 and TRBJ2-1; 16 bases align to TRBD2. V lost 5 bases to trimming and J lost 10 bases; unmatched junction nucleotides: 5. The CDR3 runs 15 residues. Germline lookup yields CDR1 MNHEY and CDR2 SMNVEV (reference sequence).

This chain connects TRBV10-3 to TRBJ2-1; TRBD2 is a possible D gene (7 bases). Germline lookup yields CDR1 ENHRY and CDR2 SYGVKD. The CDR3 has 13 amino acids. Trimming cost V 4 bases and J 5 bases, with 9 bases left between them. CDR3 amino acids: CAISGGGDNEQFF. The CDR3 DNA follows: TGTGCCATCAGTGGAGGGGGGGACAATGAGCAGTTCTTC.

CDR3 region: CASSLKGASYNEQFF. DNA of the CDR3: TGTGCCAGCAGCCTCAAGGGGGCCTCCTACAATGAGCAGTTCTTC. The V call is TRBV5-4, the J call TRBJ2-1; 7 bases align to TRBD1. V gave up 4 bases and J gave up 0 bases; unmatched junction bases: 4. CDR3 length: 15 amino acids. Germline V CDR1 and CDR2: SGHNT, YYREEE (reference sequence).

The rearrangement uses TRBV5-6 and TRBJ2-3; 12 positions agree with TRBD2. CDR1 is SGHDT, CDR2 YYEEEE, per germline. This CDR3 is built from 16 residues. V shed 5 bases and J 3 bases; nucleotides not matched to a gene: 7. CDR3 sequence (DNA): TGTGCCAGCAGACCGCTAGCGGGGGGGATAACAGATACGCAGTATTTT. Translated, it gives CASRPLAGGITDTQYF.

The chain combines TRBV9 with TRBJ1-2; 7 bases line up with TRBD1. With 3 bases clipped from V and 7 bases from J, the junction kept 21 bases outside the gene matches. CDR3 length: 18 amino acids. Looked up from germline, CDR1 is SGDLS and CDR2 is YYNGEE. This CDR3 is CASSATTGHPVPDFGYTF. The CDR3 DNA sequence: TGTGCCAGCAGCGCTACGACAGGGCACCCCGTTCCGGATTTTGGCTACACCTTC.

V gene TRBV11-2 combines with J gene TRBJ1-1; 7 bases agree with TRBD1. The CDR3 loop spans 15 amino acids. Germline assignment: CDR1 SGHAT and CDR2 FQNNGV. J gave up 10 bases and V 4 bases, and 15 bases lay outside the gene matches. The CDR3 sequence is CASSWGTAGRRGAFF. The DNA for the CDR3 is TGTGCCAGCAGCTGGGGGACAGCCGGAAGGCGTGGAGCTTTCTTT.

J is TRBJ2-7 and V is TRBV6-5, with D possibly matching TRBD2 (5 bases). Germline CDR1 is MNHEY and CDR2 is SVGAGI. The CDR3 covers 15 residues. Deletions cut 7 bases from V and 7 bases from J, with 23 bases between. The CDR3 DNA reads TGTGCCAGCACCCCTCCGGGAAGAACCCTTGAAGAGCAGTACTTC. Its translation: CASTPPGRTLEEQYF.

The chain combines TRBV7-9 with TRBJ2-4; a weak D match, TRBD2 (6 bases). Trimming cost V 1 base and J 8 bases, with 12 bases left between them. Looked up from germline, CDR1 is SEHNR and CDR2 is FQNEAQ (reference sequence). This CDR3 has 14 amino acids. CDR3 sequence reads: CASSLEATGDIQYF. The CDR3, as DNA: TGTGCCAGCAGCTTAGAAGCGACGGGAGACATTCAGTACTTC.

This clone was counted once. The V call is TRBV11-2, the J call TRBJ2-7, with D hard to call. There are 16 residues in the CDR3. V lost 5 bases and J lost 6, with 23 bases in between. CDR1 and CDR2 from the germline V gene are SGHAT and FQNNGV. CDR3 nucleotides: TGTGCCAGCAGCGACTTCTCGGCGGCGTCGGCTGGCGAGCAGTACTTC. Translating gives CASSDFSAASAGEQYF.

This clone was counted once. The rearrangement uses TRBV2 and TRBJ1-1, with D uncertain. CDR1 is SNHLY, CDR2 FYNNEI, per germline. The CDR3 spans 16 residues. V lost 3 bases, J lost 3 bases, and 17 bases lay in between. The CDR3 spells CASSDRQASFDTEAFF. The CDR3 nucleotides read TGTGCCAGCAGTGATCGGCAGGCCTCGTTTGACACTGAAGCTTTCTTT.

CDR3 in amino acids: CASSLDDREQFF. CDR3 nucleotide sequence: TGTGCCAGCAGCTTAGACGACAGGGAGCAGTTCTTC. The chain uses TRBV13 and TRBJ2-1, with TRBD1 as a possible D gene (6 bases). Germline V CDR1 and CDR2: PRHDT, FYEKMQ (reference sequence). The CDR3 contains 12 residues. Trimming removed 1 base at V and 10 bases at J, with 8 bases between.

The CDR3 loop reads CASSIPQGVPYGYTF. The DNA of the CDR3 is TGTGCCAGTAGTATTCCTCAGGGGGTTCCTTATGGCTACACCTTC. The chain joins TRBV19 to TRBJ1-2, with TRBD1 identical over 7 bases. The CDR3 sequence is 15 residues long. Germline-derived CDR1 and CDR2 are LNHDA and SQIVND (reference sequence). With V trimmed by 3 bases and J by 5 bases, 9 bases remained unmatched.

The rearrangement uses TRBV9 and TRBJ2-7; 7 bases fit TRBD1. Germline V gene sequence: CDR1 SGDLS, CDR2 YYNGEE. The ends lost 4 bases at V and 3 bases at J; junction bases unmatched: 10. CDR3 length: 15 amino acids. This chain's CDR3 is CASSPVGDSSYEQYF. The CDR3 region has the DNA TGTGCCAGCAGCCCGGTAGGGGACAGCAGCTACGAGCAGTACTTC.

CDR3 amino acids: CGAGAGNEQFF. The CDR3 nucleotides read TGTGGGGCTGGGGCCGGCAATGAGCAGTTCTTC. The V and J genes are TRBV6-6 and TRBJ2-1; possible D gene TRBD1, 5 bases. Germline V gene lookup returns CDR1 MNHNY and CDR2 SVGAGI (reference sequence). This CDR3 contains 11 residues.